This passage covers 9 T cell receptor beta chains from one sample sequenced in a study of human T cells and chemical hapten exposure. One entry per CDR3 protein results from TCRdb running MiXCR on the RACE reads. The sample includes over 35,000 distinct CDR3 sequences, more than 9% seen only once; the top ten take 5% to 6.5%. Stated time point: pre-sensitization, week 0. The treatment is: therapeutic diphenylcyclopropenone sensitization with weekly scalp DPC. The starting material was whole blood, obtained in connection with sensitization to the hapten diphenylcyclopropenone (DPC). The receptors were sampled from a man aged 30 to 45 with alopecia areata. Some clones in this sample may be carry-over from other donors' samples.

This clonotype showed up just once. The rearrangement links TRBV6-1 to TRBJ2-7, with TRBD1 as a possible D gene (5 bases). Trimming took 3 bases from V and 6 from J, leaving 18 bases between them. The CDR3 spans 15 residues. Germline CDR1 MNHNS, CDR2 SASEGT. The CDR3 sequence is CASSEPLGAVGEQYV. The DNA of the CDR3 is TGTGCCAGCAGTGAGCCCCTTGGGGCAGTCGGCGAGCAGTACGTC.

The chain is built from TRBV5-1 and TRBJ2-1; no clear D. Germline-derived CDR1 and CDR2 are SGHRS and YFSETQ. V was trimmed by 0 bases and J by 8 bases, leaving 9 bases between them. The CDR3 runs to 13 residues. This CDR3 is CASSLATRDEQFF. As DNA, the CDR3 is TGCGCCAGCAGCTTGGCGACGAGAGATGAGCAGTTCTTC.

This chain connects TRBV4-3 to TRBJ1-2; 9 bases agree with TRBD1. Per germline, CDR1 LGHNA and CDR2 YSLEER. The CDR3 is made up of 16 amino acids. Trimming at V came to 0 bases and at J to 4 bases, leaving 6 bases not matched to a gene. Here the CDR3 reads CASSQDVGQGRYGYTF. DNA for the CDR3: TGCGCCAGCAGCCAAGATGTGGGACAGGGCCGCTATGGCTACACCTTC.

This clonotype was detected ten times or more. The chain carries TRBV4-1 and TRBJ1-4; D is unclear. The CDR3 is 15 residues long. Germline V gives CDR1 MGHRA, CDR2 YSYEKL. The V and J ends lost 3 bases and 4 bases respectively, with 12 bases between them. The CDR3 nucleotides read TGCGCCAGCAGCCATCGAAAATGGGGTAATGAAAAACTGTTTTTT. Its translation: CASSHRKWGNEKLFF.

This clonotype has a count of ten or more. The V and J genes are TRBV27 and TRBJ1-4; perhaps TRBD1 as D (5 bases). Germline V gene data show CDR1 as MNHEY and CDR2 as SMNVEV (reference sequence). There are 16 residues in the CDR3. The V end was cut by 7 bases, the J end by 5 bases, with 20 bases between. In DNA form, the CDR3 reads TGTGCCAGCACCTCGATTACGCCTAAGGGGAATGAAAAACTGTTTTTT. Its protein product is CASTSITPKGNEKLFF.

This clonotype came up many times. The gene calls are TRBV7-2 and TRBJ2-3, with D unresolved. The CDR3 sequence is 15 residues long. V shed 5 bases and J shed 4 bases, with 16 bases lying between them. Germline assignment: CDR1 SGHTA and CDR2 FQGNSA. The CDR3 here is CASSPGLHVADTQYF. CDR3 DNA sequence: TGTGCCAGCAGCCCCGGGCTCCATGTCGCAGATACGCAGTATTTT.

The J gene is TRBJ1-1, the V gene TRBV12-2. TRBV12-2 is noted as a pseudogene. The CDR3 spans 9 residues. The CDR3 is CASRVSLSF. CDR3 nucleotides: TGTGCAAGTCGCGTTAGCCTGAGCTTT.

J is TRBJ1-1 and V is TRBV5-5; D unresolved. Germline V gives CDR1 SGHKS, CDR2 YYEKEE (reference sequence). The V and J ends lost 4 bases and 0 bases respectively, with 16 bases between them. The CDR3 contains 16 residues. The CDR3 spells CASSLTGSYMNTEAFF. CDR3 nucleotides: TGTGCCAGCAGCCTTACTGGCTCTTACATGAACACTGAAGCTTTCTTT.

This clonotype came up many times. This chain uses TRBV11-3 with TRBJ2-5; D gene unclear. The germline gives CDR1 SGHNT, CDR2 YENEEA. The CDR3 totals 13 residues. Trimming stripped 6 bases from V and 3 bases from J, with 11 bases between. CDR3 nucleotide sequence: TGTGCCAGCAGGTTTGGATTAGAAGAGACCCAGTACTTC. Its protein is CASRFGLEETQYF.